One T cell receptor (beta chain) is described in this entry. The junction departs from the called germline gene at one end, perhaps through a read error. Method: immunoSEQ multiplex PCR; TCRdb's copy keeps in-frame clones and lacks some. The data contain under 200,000 clones, approximately 86% of them singletons. This CDR3 spans 15 amino acids. Germline-derived CDR1 and CDR2 are SSHAT and FNYEAQ (reference sequence). These data belong to a study of blood T cell repertoires in COVID-19. Across the study: In each case, the material was cDNA or gDNA derived from T cells, B-cell-depleted T cells, or PBMCs.

The V and J genes are TRBV7-7 and TRBJ1-4, with a tentative D call TRBD1 (5 bases). The sequence came from a man aged 55 to 70 with COVID-19, enrolled during active disease. Specimen: peripheral blood. Here the CDR3 DNA reads TGTGCTAGCAGCCAGGGCCTGGCGACTAATGAAAAACTGTTTTTT. It translates to CASSQGLATNEKLFF.